This TCR beta chain was captured by sequencing in a study of blood T cells in healthy people across ages. Notes on the study in general: With naive T cell percentage, TCR beta diversity showed a strong correlation.

From germline, CDR1 is SGHVS and CDR2 FNYEAQ. J lost 5 bases, V lost 1 base, and 5 bases had no gene match. The CDR3 sequence is 15 residues long. In the case of this clonotype: Antigen unknown.

Primed by a sample-barcoded 5' primer and a J-beta primer mix, a second PCR proceeded for 7 to 11 cycles. TCRdb re-called the 5' RACE reads with MiXCR, one entry per CDR3 protein. The sample includes some 730,000 distinct CDR3 sequences, approximately 21% of them seen just once. Sequencing used blood. The gene calls are TRBV7-6 and TRBJ2-5; 9 nucleotides match TRBD2. This clonotype was sampled from a man between 65 and 85 years old in good health. CDR3 amino acids: CASSLGLAGFETQYF. The DNA for the CDR3 is TGTGCCAGCAGCTTAGGCCTAGCGGGATTTGAGACCCAGTACTTC.